Listed below are T cell receptor beta chains from one sample, sequenced in a study of cytomegalovirus exposure and HLA in healthy donors. The table came from immunoSEQ multiplex PCR; TCRdb's copy has only in-frame clones and leaves some out. The sample holds 80,000 to 130,000 clones, 70% to 80% seen once. The specimen sequenced was PBMCs. The receptors stem from a female donor in good health and CMV-seropositive. CDR3s include the opening cysteine and the closing phenylalanine or tryptophan. A D gene is named only where the DNA matches it firmly. Clone size is not always given. Where it is, it says once, few, many or a class for expanded clones.

CDR3aa: CASSLGDSVNNEQFF
CDR3nt: TGTGCCAGCAGCTTAGGAGACAGCGTCAACAATGAGCAGTTCTTC
j_gene: TRBJ2-1
abundance: NA
d_gene: NA
v_gene: TRBV11-3

CDR3aa: CASSLYSIDYGYTF
CDR3nt: TGTGCCAGCAGCTTGTATAGTATAGACTATGGCTACACCTTC
j_gene: TRBJ1-2
abundance: NA
d_gene: NA
v_gene: TRBV5-6

CDR3aa: CATRTSGTSYNEQFF
CDR3nt: TGTGCCACCCGGACTAGCGGAACTTCCTACAATGAGCAGTTCTTC
j_gene: TRBJ2-1
abundance: NA
d_gene: TRBD2
v_gene: TRBV6-1

CDR3aa: CASSSSGTGSYEQYF
CDR3nt: TGTGCCAGCAGCTCGAGCGGGACGGGGTCCTACGAGCAGTACTTC
j_gene: TRBJ2-7
abundance: NA
d_gene: TRBD2
v_gene: TRBV7-2

CDR3aa: CASSQFLAGAANTGELFF
CDR3nt: TGTGCCAGCAGCCAATTTCTAGCGGGGGCCGCGAACACCGGGGAGCTGTTTTTT
j_gene: TRBJ2-2
abundance: NA
d_gene: TRBD2
v_gene: TRBV4-2

CDR3aa: CASSRGTLEQFF
CDR3nt: TGTGCCAGCAGCCGAGGGACTCTTGAGCAGTTCTTC
j_gene: TRBJ2-1
abundance: NA
d_gene: NA
v_gene: TRBV11-1

CDR3aa: CASSSQGNEQFF
CDR3nt: TGCGCCAGCAGCTCACAGGGGAATGAGCAGTTCTTC
j_gene: TRBJ2-1
abundance: NA
d_gene: TRBD1
v_gene: TRBV5-1

CDR3aa: CASSRGLVGTDTQYF
CDR3nt: TGTGCCAGCAGCCGCGGACTAGTGGGTACAGATACGCAGTATTTT
j_gene: TRBJ2-3
abundance: NA
d_gene: TRBD2
v_gene: TRBV5-4

CDR3aa: CASYTAARAYVQYF
CDR3nt: TGTGCCAGCTATACCGCGGCGCGGGCTTACGTGCAGTACTTC
j_gene: TRBJ2-7
abundance: NA
d_gene: NA
v_gene: TRBV7-7

CDR3aa: CASSPRLAGVPSTDTQYF
CDR3nt: TGTGCCAGCAGCCCGCGACTAGCGGGGGTACCTAGCACAGATACGCAGTATTTT
j_gene: TRBJ2-3
abundance: NA
d_gene: TRBD2
v_gene: TRBV9

CDR3aa: CAWSVLGTSGPNEQFF
CDR3nt: TGTGCCTGGAGTGTACTCGGGACTAGCGGGCCCAATGAGCAGTTCTTC
j_gene: TRBJ2-1
abundance: NA
d_gene: TRBD2
v_gene: TRBV30

CDR3aa: CASHSGLSSYNEQFF
CDR3nt: TGTGCCAGCCACTCAGGGCTGTCCTCCTACAATGAGCAGTTCTTC
j_gene: TRBJ2-1
abundance: NA
d_gene: NA
v_gene: TRBV27

CDR3aa: CASQMTWVAANEKLFF
CDR3nt: TGTGCCAGCCAGATGACTTGGGTGGCTGCTAATGAAAAACTGTTTTTT
j_gene: TRBJ1-4
abundance: NA
d_gene: NA
v_gene: TRBV19

CDR3aa: CASNPTSGSTDTQYF
CDR3nt: TGTGCCAGCAACCCGACTAGCGGGAGCACAGATACGCAGTATTTT
j_gene: TRBJ2-3
abundance: few
d_gene: TRBD2
v_gene: TRBV6-1

CDR3aa: CASSLAGGTNTEAFF
CDR3nt: TGTGCCAGCAGCTTGGCCGGGGGGACAAACACTGAAGCTTTCTTT
j_gene: TRBJ1-1
abundance: NA
d_gene: NA
v_gene: TRBV5-8

CDR3aa: CASSEQTGRSEKLFF
CDR3nt: TGCGCCAGCAGCGAGCAGACAGGGAGGAGTGAAAAACTGTTTTTT
j_gene: TRBJ1-4
abundance: NA
d_gene: TRBD1
v_gene: TRBV5-1

CDR3aa: CAWTEWDRGNYGYTF
CDR3nt: TGTGCCTGGACCGAGTGGGACAGGGGTAACTATGGCTACACCTTC
j_gene: TRBJ1-2
abundance: NA
d_gene: TRBD1
v_gene: TRBV30

CDR3aa: CASSLGQNTEAFF
CDR3nt: TGTGCCAGCTCACTTGGACAGAACACTGAAGCTTTCTTT
j_gene: TRBJ1-1
abundance: NA
d_gene: NA
v_gene: TRBV18

CDR3aa: CASSQGPTGPTGAFF
CDR3nt: TGCGCCAGCAGCCAAGGGCCGACAGGCCCGACCGGAGCTTTCTTT
j_gene: TRBJ1-1
abundance: NA
d_gene: NA
v_gene: TRBV4-3

CDR3aa: CASSTPGQIGTSNQPQHF
CDR3nt: TGTGCCAGTAGTACTCCCGGACAGATTGGGACTAGCAATCAGCCCCAGCATTTT
j_gene: TRBJ1-5
abundance: once
d_gene: NA
v_gene: TRBV19

CDR3aa: CASSLGNRPTDTQYF
CDR3nt: TGTGCCAGCAGCTTAGGGAACAGGCCCACAGATACGCAGTATTTT
j_gene: TRBJ2-3
abundance: NA
d_gene: NA
v_gene: TRBV11-2

CDR3aa: CASGLVGLGQGGEKLFF
CDR3nt: TGTGCTAGTGGTTTGGTAGGATTGGGACAGGGTGGCGAAAAACTGTTTTTT
j_gene: TRBJ1-4
abundance: NA
d_gene: TRBD1
v_gene: TRBV12-5

CDR3aa: CASSVRVSYEQYF
CDR3nt: TGTGCCAGCAGCGTGAGGGTCTCCTACGAGCAGTACTTC
j_gene: TRBJ2-7
abundance: NA
d_gene: NA
v_gene: TRBV27

CDR3aa: CASSPERIPNYGYTF
CDR3nt: TGTGCCAGCTCACCCGAGCGGATTCCTAACTATGGCTACACCTTC
j_gene: TRBJ1-2
abundance: few
d_gene: NA
v_gene: TRBV18

CDR3aa: CASSLALQGGTQYF
CDR3nt: TGTGCCAGCAGCTTAGCGCTCCAGGGTGGGACCCAGTACTTC
j_gene: TRBJ2-5
abundance: few
d_gene: NA
v_gene: TRBV7-2

CDR3aa: CASSAPHRTDSNQPQHF
CDR3nt: TGCGCCAGCAGCGCCCCACATAGGACAGATAGCAATCAGCCCCAGCATTTT
j_gene: TRBJ1-5
abundance: NA
d_gene: NA
v_gene: TRBV10-1